The source of this TCR beta chain is a study of PD-1 blockade in classical Hodgkin lymphoma (dated by TCRdb to about 2020). Regarding the research as a whole: Nivolumab dosing was 3 mg/kg intravenously every 2 weeks, continuing until either disease progression or unacceptable toxicity. A peripheral blood immune signature of response to PD-1 blockade in classical Hodgkin lymphoma was defined using TCR beta sequencing and CyTOF.

Interpreted using the paper, the time point label stands for: cycle 2 day 1 (C2D1) of nivolumab. Relapse after autologous stem cell transplantation had occurred in all trial patients, and cohorts A, B and C were distinguished by prior brentuximab vedotin exposure. The trial cohort comprised some 60 patients with relapsed/refractory classical Hodgkin lymphoma whose best overall responses were complete response, partial response or progressive disease. In the multi-cohort phase II CheckMate 205 trial, trial patients received single-agent nivolumab. An independent review committee assessed best overall response by applying the 2007 International Working Group response criteria. Trial PBMCs were obtained immediately prior to nivolumab initiation (C1D1) and on therapy at cycle 2 day 1 and cycle 4 day 1. Peripheral blood was collected in 8 mL Vacutainer Cell Preparation Tubes, from which PBMCs were isolated by centrifugation and then cryopreserved.

V loses 2 bases of germline sequence and J loses 1 base, and the interval between the two ends is 14 bases. From the germline V gene, CDR1 is MNHEY and CDR2 is SVGAGI. The CDR3 contains 16 residues, cysteine and phenylalanine counted. Only the CDR3 DNA stays, 48 bases, in frame from base 1. Here is what the overall study found, with its caveats: Newly diagnosed patients were reported to have lower baseline TCR diversity than healthy donors, and relapsed/refractory patients were reported to have lower baseline TCR diversity still. A significant rise by C4D1 was seen in CD4+ but not CD8+ TCR diversity (p=0.0027 vs p=0.16), with the rise being most apparent in complete responders (p=0.02). The study covered only a single clinical trial cohort, and the causes of the repertoire differences, possibly disease activity or prior therapy, were still not defined. Trial patients achieving complete response had baseline diversity similar to newly diagnosed patients, whereas partial responders and progressors had significantly lower diversity. Diversity was lower in patients who began nivolumab less than 1 year after ASCT, so these patients were left out of later analyses to avoid confounding by immune reconstitution.

As for this clone: Its antigen has not been determined. Per-base qualities were not stored, and no clone one base away is much larger.

Genomic DNA was isolated using the Qiagen DNeasy kit from unsorted PBMCs as well as from negatively selected CD4+ and CD8+ fractions. TCR beta CDR3 regions were amplified by immunoSEQ multiplex PCR using primers annealing to V and J segments. A synthetic immune receptor repertoire was used to minimize amplification bias, and any residual bias was removed computationally once sequencing was done. The authors processed their data as follows. Custom Python scripts were used to quantify repertoire diversity as the Shannon entropy index. Unsorted, CD4+ and CD8+ repertoires were examined separately, except in combined analyses, for which CD4+ and CD8+ sequences were merged in silico. Clonal expansion was defined as a frequency increase of at least 2-fold after treatment compared with C1D1, and clones undetected at baseline were assigned a pseudocount of 0.5. Clones with 0 or 1 copy at C1D1 were classified as singleton clones, and clones with 2 or more copies were classified as non-singleton clones. Clones expanded in unsorted samples were annotated as CD4+, CD8+ or unknown by matching protein sequences in sorted samples from the same patient. Wilcoxon tests on paired samples were used to test changes in diversity from C1D1 to C4D1. TCRdb retrieved this table from immuneACCESS and kept in-frame rearrangements only. Not all clones are present; in checked studies, unresolved V genes account for under half, and no reason is known for the remainder. The V and J calls and clone size come from that table; D and trimming were worked out from the DNA. This sample lists about 50,000 clones; roughly 91% were detected once. In total, the top ten clones hold under 6.5% of the sample.

The source material was peripheral blood mononuclear cells (PBMCs), sampled before the second cycle of nivolumab. The chain is made from TRBV6-5 and TRBJ1-1; no D gene can be assigned with confidence. The sequence was obtained from a human donor with classical Hodgkin lymphoma. CDR3 sequence: CASSYTTGQANTEAFF. In nucleotide form, the sequence is TGTGCCAGCAGTTACACCACGGGTCAGGCGAACACTGAAGCTTTCTTT.